This T cell receptor (beta chain) is drawn from a study of Graves' ophthalmopathy and Graves' hyperthyroidism. Across the whole study: Pretreatment peripheral blood was obtained at initial diagnosis.

Among the exclusions were patients with other autoimmune diseases, uncontrolled infections, pregnancy or lactation. Roughly 9 ml of fresh blood yielded the PBMCs by density gradient. The authors amplified TCR beta CDR3 regions from RNA transcripts. In the first round, RT-PCR was carried out with HTBI primers, and a multiplex PCR formed the second round. MiXCR, run by TCRdb on the multiplex PCR reads, gives a single entry per CDR3 protein. The sample lists around 400,000 distinct CDR3 sequences, under 25% occurring once. This clonotype was seen repeatedly, ten times or more. One end of the junction does not line up with germline, which may come from a read error. CDR3 size: 18 residues. Germline CDR1 MNHNS, CDR2 SASEGT.

V and J are TRBV6-1 and TRBJ1-6; 9 bases are shared with TRBD1. The sample taken for sequencing was peripheral blood. The clonotype originates from a woman between 18 and 29 years old with stable Graves' hyperthyroidism. This CDR3 is CASTGQGLDGSLPSPLHF. The CDR3 nucleotides read TGTGCCAGCACCGGACAGGGGTTAGATGGTTCTCTTCCTTCACCTCTCCACTTT.